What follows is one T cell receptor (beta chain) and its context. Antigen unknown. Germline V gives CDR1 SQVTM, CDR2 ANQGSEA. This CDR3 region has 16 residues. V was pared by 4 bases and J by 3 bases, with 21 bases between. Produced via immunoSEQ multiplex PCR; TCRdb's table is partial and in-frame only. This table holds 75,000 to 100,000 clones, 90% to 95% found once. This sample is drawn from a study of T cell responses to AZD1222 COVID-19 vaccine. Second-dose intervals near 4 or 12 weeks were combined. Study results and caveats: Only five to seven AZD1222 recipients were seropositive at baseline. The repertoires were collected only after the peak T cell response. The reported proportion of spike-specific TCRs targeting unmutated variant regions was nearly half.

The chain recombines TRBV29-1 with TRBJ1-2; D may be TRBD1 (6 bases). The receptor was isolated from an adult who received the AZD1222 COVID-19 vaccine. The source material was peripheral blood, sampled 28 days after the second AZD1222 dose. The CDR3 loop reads CSVGQVVSLHYYGYTF. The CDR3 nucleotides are TGCAGCGTTGGACAGGTGGTCTCCTTACATTACTATGGCTACACCTTC.